This T cell receptor (beta chain) was recovered during a study of blood T cells in healthy people across ages. Study details: When template switching was applied, about one barcoded beta molecule was captured per two T cells.

For the second PCR, which ran for about 6 to 12 cycles, a sample-barcoded 5' primer and a J-beta primer mix were used. One entry per CDR3 protein results from TCRdb running MiXCR on the 5' RACE reads. The sample consists of 1.5 million or so distinct CDR3 sequences, 42% of them appearing once. The V gene's germline CDR1 is DFQATT and CDR2 SNEGSKA (reference sequence). The length of the CDR3 is 12 residues. Trimming removed 4 bases at V and 4 bases at J, with 9 bases between. Isolation recovered at least 6 million PBMCs from every sample. Whole-study findings and limits: In older individuals, TCR beta diversity per million T cells was lower, falling roughly linearly with age. CMV status of donors was unknown, possibly confounding expanded clonotype changes.

In its sample, this clonotype was seen a few times. What it recognizes is unknown. V is TRBV20-1 and J is TRBJ2-3, with a weak D call TRBD2 (5 bases). The sequenced material came from blood. This sequence originates from a woman under 30 in good health. CDR3 in amino acids: CSATLVADTQYF. The CDR3 coding sequence is TGCAGTGCTACACTAGTGGCAGATACGCAGTATTTT.